This TCR beta chain stems from a study of cytomegalovirus exposure and HLA in healthy donors. Study summary: It was reported in a later analysis that the same platform had been used for the 120 validation repertoires as for the approximately 670 first-cohort repertoires. Findings and caveats of the study: As confirmed in vitro, a few CMV-associated chains were specific for CMV antigens. It was reportedly the case that the classifier diagnosed cytomegalovirus status with high specificity and sensitivity.

An approximately 130-subject validation cohort, separate from the approximately 670-subject first cohort, supplied the donors. V was clipped by 4 bases and J by 6 bases; unmatched bases: 6. CDR1 SGHNT and CDR2 YYREEE come from the germline V gene (reference sequence). This CDR3 contains 13 residues. TCRdb's table, derived via immunoSEQ multiplex PCR, lists solely in-frame clones and lacks some. The sample carries under 85,000 clones, about 91% recorded once. A word on this clone: No antigen is known for it.

The genes are TRBV5-4 and TRBJ1-2; 7 positions match TRBD1. The clonotype was recovered from a young man in good health and CMV-seropositive. The sequenced material came from PBMCs. As DNA, the CDR3 is TGTGCCAGCAGCCCAACAGGGGACCATGGCTACACCTTC. Translated: CASSPTGDHGYTF.